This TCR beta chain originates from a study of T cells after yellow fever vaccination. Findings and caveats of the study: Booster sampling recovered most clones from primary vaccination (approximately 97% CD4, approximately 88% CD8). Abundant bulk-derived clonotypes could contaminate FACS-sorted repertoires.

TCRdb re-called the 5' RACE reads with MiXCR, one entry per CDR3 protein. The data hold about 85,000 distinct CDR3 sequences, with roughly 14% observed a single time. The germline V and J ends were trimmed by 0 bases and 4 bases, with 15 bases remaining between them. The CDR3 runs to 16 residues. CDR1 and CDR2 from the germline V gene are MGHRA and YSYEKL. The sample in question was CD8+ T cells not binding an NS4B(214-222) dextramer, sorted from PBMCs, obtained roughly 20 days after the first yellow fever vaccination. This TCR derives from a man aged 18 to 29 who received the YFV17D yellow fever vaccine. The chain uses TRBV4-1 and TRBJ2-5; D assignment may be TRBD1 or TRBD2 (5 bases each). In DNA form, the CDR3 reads TGCGCCAGCAGCCAAGACCAACCGGGACGGTCAGAGACCCAGTACTTC. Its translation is CASSQDQPGRSETQYF.